These 12 T cell receptor beta chains came from one sample sequenced in a study of cytomegalovirus exposure and HLA in healthy donors (dated by TCRdb to the late 2010s). Library generation was performed with the immunoSEQ multiplex PCR assay. A mixture of 60 forward primers for TCR Vbeta segments and 13 reverse primers for TCR Jbeta segments was used in the multiplex PCR. The source is immuneACCESS, and TCRdb retained only in-frame sequences with V and J called. Part of the clones is not carried over; for the studies checked, unresolved V genes explain less than half of this, and the remainder is unexplained. This sample gives 150,000 to 180,000 clones in total; roughly 80% of them show up just once. The ten most abundant clones make up around 13% of the sample. Sequencing was carried out using PBMCs. All receptors derive from a man aged 25 to 40 in good health and CMV-seropositive.

This clone showed up just a few times. This chain connects TRBV7-2 to TRBJ2-7, with D maybe TRBD2 (6 bases). Trimming left V 8 bases short and J 0 bases short, with 20 bases between. Germline values: CDR1 SGHTA, CDR2 FQGNSA. The CDR3 covers 16 residues. CDR3 protein: CASGEGRSTASYEQYF. The CDR3 DNA follows: TGTGCCAGCGGGGAAGGGAGGTCCACAGCCTCCTACGAGCAGTACTTC.

The chain combines TRBV11-2 with TRBJ2-5; TRBD2 agrees at 16 bases. The junction had 0 bases not matched to a gene; V was cut back by 3 bases and J by 2 bases. CDR3 length: 16 residues. CDR1 is SGHAT, CDR2 FQNNGV, per germline. Here the CDR3 reads CASSLGLAGGQETQYF. The DNA for the CDR3 is TGTGCCAGCAGCTTGGGACTAGCGGGAGGGCAAGAGACCCAGTACTTC.

V is TRBV27 and J is TRBJ2-2; a weak D match, TRBD2 (6 bases). V shed 4 bases and J shed 1 base, with 7 bases lying between them. The CDR3 sequence is 14 residues long. Germline CDR1 reads MNHEY; CDR2 reads SMNVEV (reference sequence). In DNA form, the CDR3 reads TGTGCCAGCAGTTACGGGGGGAACACCGGGGAGCTGTTTTTT. Protein: CASSYGGNTGELFF.

This chain joins TRBV11-2 and TRBJ2-1; weak D call: TRBD2 (5 bases). The CDR3 has 17 amino acids. The V and J ends lost 0 bases and 2 bases respectively, with 14 bases between them. Looked up from germline, CDR1 is SGHAT and CDR2 is FQNNGV. The CDR3 nucleotides are TGTGCCAGCAGCTTAGACCTGCCGGGAACTACCTACAATGAGCAGTTCTTC. It encodes CASSLDLPGTTYNEQFF.

CDR3 amino acids: CASSSGLAGGPNYEQFF. CDR3 DNA sequence: TGTGCCAGCAGTTCGGGACTAGCGGGAGGGCCTAACTATGAGCAGTTCTTC. The chain has TRBV13 and TRBJ2-1; 16 bases agree with TRBD2. CDR1 is PRHDT, CDR2 FYEKMQ, per germline (reference sequence). The CDR3 has 17 amino acids. V lost 6 bases to trimming and J lost 8 bases; unmatched junction nucleotides: 10.

The chain recombines TRBV7-9 with TRBJ2-1, with a possible D match to TRBD1 (6 bases). Germline V lookup: CDR1 SEHNR, CDR2 FQNEAQ (reference sequence). The ends were cut back, 3 bases at V and 8 bases at J, with 11 bases in the middle. The length of the CDR3 is 13 residues. CDR3 sequence (DNA): TGTGCCAGCAGCTTTTACAGGGACGATGAGCAGTTCTTC. It encodes CASSFYRDDEQFF.

This clone occurred a few times. Sequence at one end of the junction differs from germline and may be a read error. This chain joins TRBV28 and TRBJ2-5; 7 nucleotides line up with TRBD2. This CDR3 contains 15 residues. Per germline, CDR1 MDHEN and CDR2 SYDVKM. The CDR3 DNA is TGTGCCAGCAGTCTAAATTCGGGGGAGGGCCAATCTCTTGACTTC. This gives the protein CASSLNSGEGQSLDF.

CDR3 DNA: TGTGCCAGCAGTTTCGGTGGGTCGGGCATCAGGGACACTGAAGCTTTCTTT. It is translated as CASSFGGSGIRDTEAFF. This rearrangement joins TRBV27 to TRBJ1-1; D possibly corresponds to TRBD1 (5 bases). Germline values: CDR1 MNHEY, CDR2 SMNVEV (reference sequence). The CDR3 extends over 17 amino acids. Trimming took 3 bases from V and 3 from J, leaving 20 bases between them.

The CDR3 DNA reads as TGTGCCAGCAGTGTACAGCTGAACACTGAAGCTTTCTTT. It is translated as CASSVQLNTEAFF. This chain links TRBV2 with TRBJ1-1; the D is unclear. There are 13 residues in the CDR3. The V end was cut by 4 bases, the J end by 0 bases, with 6 bases between. Germline V gene data show CDR1 as SNHLY and CDR2 as FYNNEI. Together with reference TRBV2 and TRBJ1-1, the CDR3 gives the full variable domain: EPEVTQTPSHQVTQMGQEVILRCVPISNHLYFYWYRQILGQKVEFLVSFYNNEISEKSEIFDDQFSVERPDGSNFTLKIRSTKLEDSAMYFCASSVQLNTEAFFGQGTRLTVV.

Turning to this clone: This sample also contains other DNA sequences that code for the same CDR3. The rearrangement links TRBV7-3 to TRBJ2-5; 10 nucleotides line up with TRBD2. The CDR3 loop spans 15 amino acids. Germline V gene data show CDR1 as SGHTA and CDR2 as FQGTGA. The V gene end was trimmed by 6 bases and the J gene end by 5 bases; junction bases not matched to a gene: 9. CDR3 protein: CASSLLAGGGETQYF. The CDR3 DNA is TGTGCCAGCAGTTTATTAGCGGGAGGTGGTGAGACCCAGTACTTC.

This clone turned up a few times. V and J are TRBV29-1 and TRBJ1-2; 8 bases fit TRBD1. Unmatched junction bases numbered 6, after V lost 7 bases and J lost 8 bases. CDR1 is SQVTM and CDR2 is ANQGSEA in the germline V gene. This CDR3 contains 11 residues. The chain's CDR3 is CSGNTGGGYTF. CDR3 bases: TGCAGCGGGAACACAGGGGGGGGCTACACCTTC.

The chain combines TRBV10-3 with TRBJ2-1, with D possibly being TRBD2 (6 bases). The CDR3 spans 15 residues. V lost 2 bases to trimming and J lost 7 bases, with 15 bases between them. Germline V gives CDR1 ENHRY, CDR2 SYGVKD. The chain's CDR3 is CAISERGRWGNEQFF. The CDR3 region has the DNA TGTGCCATCAGTGAGCGGGGGAGATGGGGAAATGAGCAGTTCTTC.